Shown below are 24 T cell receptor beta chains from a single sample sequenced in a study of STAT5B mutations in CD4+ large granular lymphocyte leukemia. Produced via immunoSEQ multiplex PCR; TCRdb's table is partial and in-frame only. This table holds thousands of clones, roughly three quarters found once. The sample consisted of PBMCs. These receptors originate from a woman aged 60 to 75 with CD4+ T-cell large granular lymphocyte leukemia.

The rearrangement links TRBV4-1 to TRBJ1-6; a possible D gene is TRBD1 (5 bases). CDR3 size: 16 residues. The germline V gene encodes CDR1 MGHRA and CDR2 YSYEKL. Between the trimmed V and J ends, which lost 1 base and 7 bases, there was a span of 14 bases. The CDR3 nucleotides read TGCGCCAGCAGCCAAGCTCGGCAGGGTAGAAATTCACCCCTCCACTTT. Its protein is CASSQARQGRNSPLHF.

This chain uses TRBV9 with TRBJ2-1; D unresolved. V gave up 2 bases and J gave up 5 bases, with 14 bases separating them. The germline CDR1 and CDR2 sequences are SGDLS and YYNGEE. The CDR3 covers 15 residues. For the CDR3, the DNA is TGTGCCAGCAGCGTGCGGATCGGGTTGGACAATGAGCAGTTCTTC. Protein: CASSVRIGLDNEQFF.

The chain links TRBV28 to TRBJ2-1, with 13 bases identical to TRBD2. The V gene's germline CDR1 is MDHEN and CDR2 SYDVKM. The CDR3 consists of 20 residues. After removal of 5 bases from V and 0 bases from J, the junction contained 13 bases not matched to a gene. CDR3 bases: TGTGCCAGCAGTCACACCCGGACTAGCGGGAGACCGCCCTCCTACAATGAGCAGTTCTTC. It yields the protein CASSHTRTSGRPPSYNEQFF. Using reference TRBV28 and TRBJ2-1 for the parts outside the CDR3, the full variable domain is DVKVTQSSRYLVKRTGEKVFLECVQDMDHENMFWYRQDPGLGLRLIYFSYDVKMKEKGDIPEGYSVSREKKERFSLILESASTNQTSMYLCASSHTRTSGRPPSYNEQFFGPGTRLTVL.

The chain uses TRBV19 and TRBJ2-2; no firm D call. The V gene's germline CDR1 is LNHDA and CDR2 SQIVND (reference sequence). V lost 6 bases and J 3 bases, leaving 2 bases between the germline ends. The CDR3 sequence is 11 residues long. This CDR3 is CASRDTGELFF. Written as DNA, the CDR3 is TGTGCCAGTAGAGACACCGGGGAGCTGTTTTTT.

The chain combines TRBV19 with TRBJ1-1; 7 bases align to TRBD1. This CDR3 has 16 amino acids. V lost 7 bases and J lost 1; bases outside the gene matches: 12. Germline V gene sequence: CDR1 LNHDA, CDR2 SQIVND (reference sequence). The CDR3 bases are TGTGCCAGTACAGGGGGTGGAGCGGTTAGGAACACTGAAGCTTTCTTT. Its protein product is CASTGGGAVRNTEAFF.

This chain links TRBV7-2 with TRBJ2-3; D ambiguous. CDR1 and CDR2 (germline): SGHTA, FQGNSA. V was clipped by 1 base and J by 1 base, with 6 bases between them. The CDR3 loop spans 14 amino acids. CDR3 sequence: CASSLVGGTDTQYF. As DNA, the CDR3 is TGTGCCAGCAGCTTAGTTGGCGGCACAGATACGCAGTATTTT.

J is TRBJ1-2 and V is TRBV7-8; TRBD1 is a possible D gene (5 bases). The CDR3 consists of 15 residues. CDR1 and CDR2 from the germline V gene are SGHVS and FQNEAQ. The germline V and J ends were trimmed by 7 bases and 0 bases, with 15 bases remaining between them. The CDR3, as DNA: TGTGCCAGCAAACCCGGGACCTCTTCTAACTATGGCTACACCTTC. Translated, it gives CASKPGTSSNYGYTF. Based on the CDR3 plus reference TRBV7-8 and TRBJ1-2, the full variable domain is GAGVSQSPRYKVAKRGQDVALRCDPISGHVSLFWYQQALGQGPEFLTYFQNEAQLDKSGLPSDRFFAERPEGSVSTLKIQRTQQEDSAVYLCASKPGTSSNYGYTFGSGTRLTVV.

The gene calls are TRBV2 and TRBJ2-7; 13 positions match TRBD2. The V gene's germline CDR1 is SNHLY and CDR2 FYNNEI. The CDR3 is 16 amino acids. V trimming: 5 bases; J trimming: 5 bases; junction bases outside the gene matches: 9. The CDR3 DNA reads TGTGCCAGCAGTAGTAGGACTAGCGGGAGTGGGGACGAGCAGTACTTC. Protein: CASSSRTSGSGDEQYF.

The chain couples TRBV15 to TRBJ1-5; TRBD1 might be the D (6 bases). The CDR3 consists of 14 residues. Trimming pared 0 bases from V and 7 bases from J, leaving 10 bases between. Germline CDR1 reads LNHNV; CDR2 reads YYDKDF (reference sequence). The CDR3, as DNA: TGTGCCACCAGCAGAGATAGGCAGGGGCAGCCCCAGCATTTT. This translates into CATSRDRQGQPQHF. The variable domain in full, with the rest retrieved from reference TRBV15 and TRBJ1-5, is DAMVIQNPRYQVTQFGKPVTLSCSQTLNHNVMYWYQQKSSQAPKLLFHYYDKDFNNEADTPDNFQSRRPNTSFCFLDIRSPGLGDTAMYLCATSRDRQGQPQHFGDGTRLSIL.

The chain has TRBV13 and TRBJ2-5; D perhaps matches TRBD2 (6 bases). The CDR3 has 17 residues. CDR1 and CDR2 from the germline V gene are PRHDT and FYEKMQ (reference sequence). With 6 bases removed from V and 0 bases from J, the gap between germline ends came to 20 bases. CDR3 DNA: TGTGCCAGCAGTTCCACGACTAGTCGGGTTCACCAAGAGACCCAGTACTTC. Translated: CASSSTTSRVHQETQYF.

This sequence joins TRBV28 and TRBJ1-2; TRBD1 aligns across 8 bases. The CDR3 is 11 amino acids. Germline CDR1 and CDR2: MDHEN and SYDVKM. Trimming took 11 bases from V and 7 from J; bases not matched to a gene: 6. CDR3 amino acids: CAGQGAGGYTF. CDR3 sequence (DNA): TGTGCCGGCCAGGGGGCTGGTGGCTACACCTTC.

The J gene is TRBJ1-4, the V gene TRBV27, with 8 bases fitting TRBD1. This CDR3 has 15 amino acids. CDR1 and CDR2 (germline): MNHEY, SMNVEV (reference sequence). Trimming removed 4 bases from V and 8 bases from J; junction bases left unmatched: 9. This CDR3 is CASSSTGGVGEKLFF. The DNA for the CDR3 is TGTGCCAGCAGTTCCACAGGGGGAGTTGGAGAAAAACTGTTTTTT.

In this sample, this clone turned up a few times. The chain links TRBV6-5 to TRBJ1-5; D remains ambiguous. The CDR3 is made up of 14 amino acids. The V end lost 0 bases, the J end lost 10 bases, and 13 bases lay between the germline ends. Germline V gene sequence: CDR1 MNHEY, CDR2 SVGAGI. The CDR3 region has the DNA TGTGCCAGCAGTTACTCGAGTTCCGCTTACCCCCAGCATTTT. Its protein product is CASSYSSSAYPQHF.

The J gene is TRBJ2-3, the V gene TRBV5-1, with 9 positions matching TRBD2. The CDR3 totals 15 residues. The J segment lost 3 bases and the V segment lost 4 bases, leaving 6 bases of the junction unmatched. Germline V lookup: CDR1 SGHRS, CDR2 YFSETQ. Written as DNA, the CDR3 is TGCGCCAGCAGCCCAAGAACTAGCGGGACAGATACGCAGTATTTT. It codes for CASSPRTSGTDTQYF.

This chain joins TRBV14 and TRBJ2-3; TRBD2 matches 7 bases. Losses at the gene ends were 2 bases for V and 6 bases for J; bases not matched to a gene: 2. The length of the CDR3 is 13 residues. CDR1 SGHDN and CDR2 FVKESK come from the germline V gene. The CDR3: CASSQLGGDTQYF. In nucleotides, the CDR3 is TGTGCCAGCAGCCAACTGGGGGGGGATACGCAGTATTTT.

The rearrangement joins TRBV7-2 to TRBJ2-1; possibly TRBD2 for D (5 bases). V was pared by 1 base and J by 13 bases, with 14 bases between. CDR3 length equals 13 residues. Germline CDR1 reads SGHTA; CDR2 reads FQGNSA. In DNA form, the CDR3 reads TGTGCCAGCAGCTTAGAACGGAGCGGTCCCCAGTTCTTC. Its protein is CASSLERSGPQFF. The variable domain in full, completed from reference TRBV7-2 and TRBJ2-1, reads GAGVSQSPSNKVTEKGKDVELRCDPISGHTALYWYRQSLGQGLEFLIYFQGNSAPDKSGLPSDRFSAERTGGSVSTLTIQRTQQEDSAVYLCASSLERSGPQFFGPGTRLTVL.

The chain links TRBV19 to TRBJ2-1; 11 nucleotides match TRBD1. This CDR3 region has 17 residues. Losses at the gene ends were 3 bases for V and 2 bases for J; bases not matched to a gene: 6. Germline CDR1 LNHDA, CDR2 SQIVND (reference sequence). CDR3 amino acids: CASSIGTGQGAYNEQFF. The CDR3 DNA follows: TGTGCCAGTAGTATCGGTACGGGACAGGGGGCCTACAATGAGCAGTTCTTC.

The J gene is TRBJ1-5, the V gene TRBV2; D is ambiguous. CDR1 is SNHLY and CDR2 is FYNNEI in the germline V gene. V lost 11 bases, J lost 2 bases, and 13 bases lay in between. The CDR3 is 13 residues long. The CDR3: CAAGPQGNQPQHF. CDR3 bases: TGTGCCGCGGGTCCTCAAGGCAATCAGCCCCAGCATTTT.

CDR3 coding DNA: TGCGCCAGCAGCTTGGGTCTAGGGTCGGACTATGGCTACACCTTC. It specifies CASSLGLGSDYGYTF. This chain uses TRBV5-1 with TRBJ1-2, with D hard to call. Trimming pared 0 bases from V and 3 bases from J, leaving 12 bases between. The CDR3 length is 15 residues. Germline V gene data show CDR1 as SGHRS and CDR2 as YFSETQ.

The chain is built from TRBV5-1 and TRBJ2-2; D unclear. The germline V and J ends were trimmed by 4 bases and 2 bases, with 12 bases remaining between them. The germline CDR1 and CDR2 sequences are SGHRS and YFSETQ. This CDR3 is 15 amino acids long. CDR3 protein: CASSLKSGNTGELFF. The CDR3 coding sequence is TGCGCCAGCAGCCTAAAATCGGGCAACACCGGGGAGCTGTTTTTT.

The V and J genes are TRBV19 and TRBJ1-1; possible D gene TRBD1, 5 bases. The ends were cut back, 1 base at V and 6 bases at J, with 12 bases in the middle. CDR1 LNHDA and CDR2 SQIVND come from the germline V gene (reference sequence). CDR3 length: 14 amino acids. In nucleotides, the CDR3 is TGTGCCAGTAGTATAGGAGGGGCTGAGGCTGAAGCTTTCTTT. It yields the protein CASSIGGAEAEAFF.

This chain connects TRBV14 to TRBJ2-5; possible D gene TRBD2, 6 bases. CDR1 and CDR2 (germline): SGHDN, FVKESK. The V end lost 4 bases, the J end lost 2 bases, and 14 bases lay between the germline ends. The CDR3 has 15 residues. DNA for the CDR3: TGTGCCAGCAGCCGTTGGAGGGGCCCACAAGAGACCCAGTACTTC. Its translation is CASSRWRGPQETQYF.

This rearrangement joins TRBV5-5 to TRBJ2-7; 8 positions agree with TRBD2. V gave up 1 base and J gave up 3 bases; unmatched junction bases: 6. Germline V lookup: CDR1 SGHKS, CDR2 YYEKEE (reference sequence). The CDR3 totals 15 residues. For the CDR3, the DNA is TGTGCCAGCAGCTTGACGCCGGGGGGGAGCTACGAGCAGTACTTC. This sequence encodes CASSLTPGGSYEQYF. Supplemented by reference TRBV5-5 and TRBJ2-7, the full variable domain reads DAGVTQSPTHLIKTRGQQVTLRCSPISGHKSVSWYQQVLGQGPQFIFQYYEKEERGRGNFPDRFSARQFPNYSSELNVNALLLGDSALYLCASSLTPGGSYEQYFGPGTRLTVT.

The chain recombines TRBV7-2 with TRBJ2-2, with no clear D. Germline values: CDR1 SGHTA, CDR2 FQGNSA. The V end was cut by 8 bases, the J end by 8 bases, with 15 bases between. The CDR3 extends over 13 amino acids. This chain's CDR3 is CASSTVFQGELFF. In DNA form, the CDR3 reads TGTGCCAGCTCGACTGTCTTCCAGGGGGAGCTGTTTTTT.